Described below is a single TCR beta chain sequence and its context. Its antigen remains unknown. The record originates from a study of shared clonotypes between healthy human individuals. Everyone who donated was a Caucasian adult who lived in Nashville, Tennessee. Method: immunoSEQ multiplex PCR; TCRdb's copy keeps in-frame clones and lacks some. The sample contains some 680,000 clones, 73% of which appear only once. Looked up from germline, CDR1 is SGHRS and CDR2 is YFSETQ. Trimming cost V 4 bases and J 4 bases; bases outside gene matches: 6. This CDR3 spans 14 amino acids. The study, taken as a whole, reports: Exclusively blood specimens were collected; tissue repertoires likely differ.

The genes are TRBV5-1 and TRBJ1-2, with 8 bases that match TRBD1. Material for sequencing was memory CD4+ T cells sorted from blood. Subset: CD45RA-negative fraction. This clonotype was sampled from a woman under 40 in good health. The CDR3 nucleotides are TGCGCCAGCAGCCTAGACAGGGGATCCTATGGCTACACCTTC. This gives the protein CASSLDRGSYGYTF. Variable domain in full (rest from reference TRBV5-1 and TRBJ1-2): KAGVTQTPRYLIKTRGQQVTLSCSPISGHRSVSWYQQTPGQGLQFLFEYFSETQRNKGNFPGRFSGRQFSNSRSEMNVSTLELGDSALYLCASSLDRGSYGYTFGSGTRLTVV.